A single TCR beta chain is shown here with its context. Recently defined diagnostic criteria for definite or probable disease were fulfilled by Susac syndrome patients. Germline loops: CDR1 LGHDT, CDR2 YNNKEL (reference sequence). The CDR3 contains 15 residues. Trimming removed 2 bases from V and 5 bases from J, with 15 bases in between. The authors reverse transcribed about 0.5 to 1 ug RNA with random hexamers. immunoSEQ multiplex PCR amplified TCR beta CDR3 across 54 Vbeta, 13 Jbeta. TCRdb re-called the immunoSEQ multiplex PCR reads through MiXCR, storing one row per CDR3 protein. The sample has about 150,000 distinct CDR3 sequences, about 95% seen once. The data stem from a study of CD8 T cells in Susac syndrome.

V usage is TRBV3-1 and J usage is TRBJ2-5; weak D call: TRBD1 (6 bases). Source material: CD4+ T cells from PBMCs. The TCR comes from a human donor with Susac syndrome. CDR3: CASSQWTAGGETQYF. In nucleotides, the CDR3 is TGTGCCAGCAGCCAATGGACAGCTGGTGGGGAGACCCAGTACTTC.